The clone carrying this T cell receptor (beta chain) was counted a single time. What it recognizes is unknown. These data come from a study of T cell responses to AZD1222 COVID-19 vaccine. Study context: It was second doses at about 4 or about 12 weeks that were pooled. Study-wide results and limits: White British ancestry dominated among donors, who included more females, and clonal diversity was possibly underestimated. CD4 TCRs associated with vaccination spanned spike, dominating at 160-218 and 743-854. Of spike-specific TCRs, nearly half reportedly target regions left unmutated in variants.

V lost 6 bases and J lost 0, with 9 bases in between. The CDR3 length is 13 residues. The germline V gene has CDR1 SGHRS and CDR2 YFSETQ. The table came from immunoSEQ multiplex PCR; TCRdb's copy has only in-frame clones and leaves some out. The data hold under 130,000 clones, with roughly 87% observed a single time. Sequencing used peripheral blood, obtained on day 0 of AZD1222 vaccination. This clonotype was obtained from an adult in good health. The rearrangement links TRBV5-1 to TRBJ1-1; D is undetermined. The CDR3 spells CASKAGMNTEAFF. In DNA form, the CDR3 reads TGCGCCAGCAAGGCAGGTATGAACACTGAAGCTTTCTTT.